This TCR beta chain was obtained from a study of blood T cell repertoires in COVID-19. Study as a whole: The United States, Italy and Spain supplied acute and convalescent COVID-19 samples. Sources were T cells, B-cell-depleted T cells, or PBMCs; the material itself was cDNA or gDNA.

Deletions cut 8 bases from V and 6 bases from J, with 23 bases between. The CDR3 length is 14 residues. The germline V gene has CDR1 GTSNPN and CDR2 SVGIG (reference sequence). Assay used: immunoSEQ multiplex PCR; TCRdb lists only in-frame clones, some missing. The repertoire holds 65,000 to 90,000 clones, with approximately 88% as singletons. Specimen: peripheral blood. The chain recombines TRBV30 with TRBJ2-7, with D maybe TRBD2 (6 bases). The TCR sequence derives from a man younger than 45 with acute or convalescent COVID-19. In DNA, the CDR3 is TGTGCCCACTCCTCCATTGGTAGCGGAGGCGAGCAGTACTTC. It yields the protein CAHSSIGSGGEQYF.